These T cell receptor beta chains were read from a single sample in a study of shared clonotypes between healthy human individuals. Data came from immunoSEQ multiplex PCR; TCRdb stores just in-frame clones and leaves some out. The table lists about 510,000 clones, 70% to 80% of them singletons. Sequenced sample: PBMCs. These receptors all stem from a woman in her thirties or forties in good health. Some clones in this sample may be carry-over from other donors' samples. CDR3s include the opening cysteine and the closing phenylalanine or tryptophan. The order of the fields is clone size, D gene, J gene, V gene, CDR3 DNA, CDR3 protein. D genes are given only for firm matches. Expanded clones get a size class; other rows say once, few or many, or leave the size out.

. | . | TRBJ1-1 | TRBV2 | TGTGCCAGCGAGTTAGGGGGGAACACTGAAGCTTTCTTT | CASELGGNTEAFF
once | TRBD1 | TRBJ2-1 | TRBV11-1 | TGTGCCAGCAGCTTAATGTTTCAGGGGGCTGATGAGCAGTTCTTC | CASSLMFQGADEQFF
. | . | TRBJ2-3 | TRBV5-1 | TGCGCCAGCAGGTTAGAGGGAGTGGGCACAGATACGCAGTATTTT | CASRLEGVGTDTQYF
. | TRBD1 | TRBJ2-7 | TRBV6-5 | TGTGCCAGCAGACAATCCGGGACAGGGGGTTGGGAGCAGTACTTC | CASRQSGTGGWEQYF
. | . | TRBJ2-7 | TRBV19 | TGTGCCAGTAGTGATGCCGGACTTGCCTCCTACGAGCAGTACTTC | CASSDAGLASYEQYF
. | TRBD2 | TRBJ2-3 | TRBV2 | TGTGCCAGCAGTAGCGGGAGGCCAGATACGCAGTATTTT | CASSSGRPDTQYF
. | TRBD1 | TRBJ2-1 | TRBV7-9 | TGTGCCAGCAGCAACGTAGAGACAGGGCTTTATGAGCAGTTCTTC | CASSNVETGLYEQFF
. | TRBD1 | TRBJ2-2 | TRBV4-1 | TGCGCCAGCAGCCGACTAACAGGGGGAACCGGGGAGCTGTTTTTT | CASSRLTGGTGELFF
. | TRBD2 | TRBJ2-3 | TRBV29-1 | TGCAGCGTAGGGCTAGCGGGAGGGCCCCGCACAGATACGCAGTATTTT | CSVGLAGGPRTDTQYF
. | . | TRBJ2-7 | TRBV18 | TGTGCCAGCTCACCGTTCGGTCACGAGCAGTACTTC | CASSPFGHEQYF
. | . | TRBJ1-2 | TRBV28 | TGTGCCAGCAGTTTTCCCGGGGGGCACTATGGCTACACCTTC | CASSFPGGHYGYTF
. | TRBD1 | TRBJ2-1 | TRBV5-6 | TGTGCCAGCAGCTCAACCCCAGCGGGACAGGGAGGACTCAATGAGCAGTTCTTC | CASSSTPAGQGGLNEQFF
. | . | TRBJ1-4 | TRBV5-1 | TGCGCCAGCAGCCTGAACCAAGTTGCAACTAATGAAAAACTGTTTTTT | CASSLNQVATNEKLFF
. | . | TRBJ2-1 | TRBV19 | TGTGCCAGTCGTAACCGGGCACGAGGCCCCGGGGATGAGCAGTTCTTC | CASRNRARGPGDEQFF
. | . | TRBJ1-2 | TRBV2 | TGTGCCAGCACGCCCCATATAGGGGGTAAAGACTATGGCTACACCTTC | CASTPHIGGKDYGYTF
. | . | TRBJ1-4 | TRBV28 | TGTGCCAGCAGACCCGCTAGTGGGGGCTTTAATGAAAAACTGTTTTTT | CASRPASGGFNEKLFF
. | TRBD1 | TRBJ2-7 | TRBV7-8 | TGTGCCAGCAGCCGACAGGGGGCGCAGGAGCAGTACTTC | CASSRQGAQEQYF
. | TRBD1 | TRBJ1-3 | TRBV4-2 | TGTGCCAGCAGCCAATTCCAGGGGGCTGGTGCTGGAAACACCATATATTTT | CASSQFQGAGAGNTIYF
. | . | TRBJ2-1 | TRBV5-1 | TGCGCCAGCAGCTTGGGGTGGAACAATGAGCAGTTCTTC | CASSLGWNNEQFF
. | TRBD1 | TRBJ1-4 | TRBV29-1 | TGCAGCGTTGTGACAGGGGGCTATAATGAAAAACTGTTTTTT | CSVVTGGYNEKLFF
. | . | TRBJ2-5 | TRBV4-2 | TGTGCCAGCAGCCAAGGAAGGAATCGGGACGTCAGGGAGACCCAGTACTTC | CASSQGRNRDVRETQYF
. | . | TRBJ2-2 | TRBV5-1 | TGCGCCAGCAGCCCGGTCGGGGGTACGAACACCGGGGAGCTGTTTTTT | CASSPVGGTNTGELFF
. | TRBD2 | TRBJ2-2 | TRBV11-3 | TGTGCCAGCAGCTTAGATCTAGCGGGTGCGGCCGGGGAGCTGTTTTTT | CASSLDLAGAAGELFF
. | . | TRBJ2-5 | TRBV16 | TGTGCCAGCAGCCGGCACCAAGAGACCCAGTACTTC | CASSRHQETQYF
once | TRBD1 | TRBJ2-1 | TRBV11-1 | TGTGCCAGCAGCGCCAGGGGGCGAGTGTTCAATGAGCAGTTCTTC | CASSARGRVFNEQFF
. | . | TRBJ2-2 | TRBV28 | TGTGCCAGCAGTTTTTTTGTTCCCCCCGCCGGGGAGCTGTTTTTT | CASSFFVPPAGELFF
. | . | TRBJ1-5 | TRBV28 | TGTGCCAGCAGTTTCGGATTAGATAGCAATCAGCCCCAGCATTTT | CASSFGLDSNQPQHF
. | . | TRBJ1-4 | TRBV28 | TGTGCCAGCAGGCCCGGACTGATTAATGAAAAACTGTTTTTT | CASRPGLINEKLFF
few | . | TRBJ1-5 | TRBV28 | TGTGCCAGCAGTTTATCACAGGGACTGAATAGCAATCAGCCCCAGCATTTT | CASSLSQGLNSNQPQHF
. | . | TRBJ2-1 | TRBV7-7 | TGTGCTAGCAGCTTAAACTGGGACAATGAGCAGTTCTTC | CASSLNWDNEQFF
once | . | TRBJ2-7 | TRBV6-1 | TGTGCCAGCAGTGAAACCATTCTCCCCTACGAGCAGTACTTC | CASSETILPYEQYF
. | . | TRBJ1-5 | TRBV30 | TGTGCCTGGAGCCTCGACCCGAGGGTATCCAATCAGCCCCAGCATTTT | CAWSLDPRVSNQPQHF
. | . | TRBJ2-1 | TRBV18 | TGTGCCAGCTCACCACCGCCAGGATACAATGAGCAGTTCTTC | CASSPPPGYNEQFF
. | TRBD2 | TRBJ2-1 | TRBV28 | TGTGCCAGCAGTTTGGGCGGGAGGGGACGAAATGAGCAGTTCTTC | CASSLGGRGRNEQFF
. | TRBD1 | TRBJ1-2 | TRBV4-3 | TGCGCCAGCAGCCAAGATAGGGGGACAGTAACGGGTGGCTACACCTTC | CASSQDRGTVTGGYTF
. | TRBD1 | TRBJ1-1 | TRBV19 | TGTGCCAGTAGACCGACAGGGGTGGGGACTGAAGCTTTCTTT | CASRPTGVGTEAFF
. | TRBD2 | TRBJ2-1 | TRBV7-9 | TGTGCCAGCAGCCCCAGACTAGCGGGGTACAATGAGCAGTTCTTC | CASSPRLAGYNEQFF
. | TRBD1 | TRBJ2-2 | TRBV19 | TGTGCCAGTAGTGGGACAGGGAGGGCCGGGGAGCTGTTTTTT | CASSGTGRAGELFF
. | TRBD2 | TRBJ2-1 | TRBV10-3 | TGTGCCATCAGTAAGACCGGGACTAGCGGGATCAATGAGCAGTTCTTC | CAISKTGTSGINEQFF
. | . | TRBJ2-5 | TRBV5-4 | TGTGCCAGCAGCTCAGACAGGGGAGGGTACCAAGAGACCCAGTACTTC | CASSSDRGGYQETQYF
. | TRBD2 | TRBJ2-5 | TRBV19 | TGTGCCAGTAGTTCCCGGGGTAGCGGGAGGGCGGAGACCCAGTACTTC | CASSSRGSGRAETQYF
once | . | TRBJ2-7 | TRBV29-1 | TGCAGCGTTGGTGTCCGGGCGGGCGACGAGCAGTACTTC | CSVGVRAGDEQYF
. | . | TRBJ2-3 | TRBV7-2 | TGTGCCAGCAGTTTCACAGATACGCAGTATTTT | CASSFTDTQYF
. | TRBD2 | TRBJ2-1 | TRBV11-2 | TGTGCCAGCAGCTTAGTGTCTAGCGGGGTCAATGAGCAGTTCTTC | CASSLVSSGVNEQFF
. | TRBD1 | TRBJ2-3 | TRBV27 | TGTGCCAGCATTCCGGGACAGGGTCCAGATACGCAGTATTTT | CASIPGQGPDTQYF
. | TRBD1 | TRBJ2-2 | TRBV7-2 | TGTGCCAGCAGTTGGACAGGGCTCACCGGGGAGCTGTTTTTT | CASSWTGLTGELFF
. | . | TRBJ2-1 | TRBV30 | TGTGCCTGGACCAGGGTTTTCTCCTACAATGAGCAGTTCTTC | CAWTRVFSYNEQFF
. | . | TRBJ2-5 | TRBV7-9 | TGTGCCAGCAGCAACCCTTCAGCAGGGGGGCAAGAGACCCAGTACTTC | CASSNPSAGGQETQYF
. | TRBD2 | TRBJ2-3 | TRBV7-3 | TGTGCCAGCAGCTTAAACGGAGCGGGAGTTGGAGATACGCAGTATTTT | CASSLNGAGVGDTQYF